One TCR beta chain is described in this entry. These data originate in a study of early T cells in non-severe SARS-CoV-2 infection. Looking at the study overall: Alpha and beta chains were unpaired, from unsorted whole-blood bulk RNA.

The V gene's germline CDR1 is MDHEN and CDR2 SYDVKM. Trimming took off 3 bases at V and 5 bases at J, with 5 bases between the two ends. The CDR3 covers 12 residues. Unique molecular identifiers were attached to individual cDNA molecules. A single record per CDR3 protein comes from TCRdb applying MiXCR to the 5' RACE reads. This table holds about 98,000 distinct CDR3 sequences, 11% found once. This TCR was recovered from an adult who was a healthcare worker with PCR-confirmed SARS-CoV-2 infection or an uninfected control (not recorded which). The chain has TRBV28 and TRBJ2-1; D ambiguous. The specimen was whole blood. CDR3 amino acids: CASSLSHNEQFF. CDR3 nucleotides: TGTGCCAGCAGTTTGTCGCACAATGAGCAGTTCTTC.